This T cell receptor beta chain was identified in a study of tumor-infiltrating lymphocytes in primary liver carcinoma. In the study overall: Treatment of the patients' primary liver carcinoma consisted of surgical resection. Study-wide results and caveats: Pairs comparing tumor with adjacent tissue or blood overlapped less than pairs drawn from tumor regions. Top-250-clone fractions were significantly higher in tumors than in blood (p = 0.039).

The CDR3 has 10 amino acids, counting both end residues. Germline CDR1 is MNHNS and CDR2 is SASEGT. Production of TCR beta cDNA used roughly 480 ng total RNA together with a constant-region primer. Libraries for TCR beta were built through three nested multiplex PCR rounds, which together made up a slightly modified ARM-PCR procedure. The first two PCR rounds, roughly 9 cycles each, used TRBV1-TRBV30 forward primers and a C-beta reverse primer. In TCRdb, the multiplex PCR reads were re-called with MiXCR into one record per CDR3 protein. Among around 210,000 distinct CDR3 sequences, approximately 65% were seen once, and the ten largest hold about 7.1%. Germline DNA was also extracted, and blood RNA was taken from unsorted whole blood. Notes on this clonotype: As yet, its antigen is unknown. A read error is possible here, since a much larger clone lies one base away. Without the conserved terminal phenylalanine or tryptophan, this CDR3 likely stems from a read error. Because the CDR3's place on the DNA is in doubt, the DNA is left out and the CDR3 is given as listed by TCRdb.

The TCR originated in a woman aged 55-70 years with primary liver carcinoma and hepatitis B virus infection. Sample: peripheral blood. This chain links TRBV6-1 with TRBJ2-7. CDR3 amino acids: CASSRHEAYY.